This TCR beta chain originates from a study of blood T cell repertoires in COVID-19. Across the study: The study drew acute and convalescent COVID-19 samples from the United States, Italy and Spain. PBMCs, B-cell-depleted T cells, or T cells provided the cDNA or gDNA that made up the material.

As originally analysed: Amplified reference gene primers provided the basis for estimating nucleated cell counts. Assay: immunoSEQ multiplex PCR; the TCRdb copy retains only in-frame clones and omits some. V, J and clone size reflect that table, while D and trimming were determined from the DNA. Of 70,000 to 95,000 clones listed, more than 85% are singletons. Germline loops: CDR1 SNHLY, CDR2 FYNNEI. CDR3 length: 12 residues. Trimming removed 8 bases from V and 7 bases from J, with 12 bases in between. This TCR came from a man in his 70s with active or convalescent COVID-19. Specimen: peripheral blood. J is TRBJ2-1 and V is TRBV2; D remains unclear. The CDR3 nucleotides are TGTGCCAGCCGAGGTGAGGTAAATGAGCAGTTCTTC. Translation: CASRGEVNEQFF.